What follows is one TCR beta chain and its context. As for time point: pretreatment peripheral blood. V dropped 0 bases and J dropped 6 bases, with 11 bases sitting between them. The CDR3 length is 14 residues. Germline loops: CDR1 LNHDA, CDR2 SQIVND (reference sequence). TCRdb's copy holds only in-frame clones and misses some; the assay was immunoSEQ multiplex PCR. The sample shows fewer than 65,000 clones, over 75% of them seen only once. This sample is part of a study of PD-L1 blockade in urothelial cancer. The clonotype was recovered from a man between 65 and 79 years old with urothelial cancer. The genes are TRBV19 and TRBJ1-1, with unresolved D. Sequenced here: PBMCs, sampled around atezolizumab (anti-PD-L1) treatment. CDR3 sequence: CASSIDTDKAEAFF. In nucleotides, the CDR3 is TGTGCCAGTAGTATAGACACAGATAAGGCTGAAGCTTTCTTT.